The clone carrying this TCR beta chain was picked up a small number of times. The data were obtained in a study of T cells in Graves' hyperthyroidism and ophthalmopathy. Amplification yielded TCR beta CDR3 regions, with RNA transcripts as the source. A first-round RT-PCR of the TCR CDR3 used the HTBI primer set. MiXCR, applied by TCRdb to the multiplex PCR reads, yields one record per CDR3 protein. The profile covers under 700,000 distinct CDR3 sequences, with roughly a sixth appearing a single time and under 20% taken by the ten largest. Germline V gene lookup returns CDR1 LNHDA and CDR2 SQIVND (reference sequence). The CDR3 spans 14 residues. Germline trimming cut 3 bases from V and 4 bases from J; bases unmatched to any gene: 3.

The chain is built from TRBV19 and TRBJ1-3; 7 nucleotides align to TRBD1. The receptor's source is a woman aged 18-29 years with Graves' hyperthyroidism. Sequencing input: blood. The CDR3 protein is CASSIGTAGNTIYF. The CDR3 DNA reads TGTGCCAGTAGTATCGGGACAGCGGGAAACACCATATATTTT.